This TCR beta chain appears in the sequencing data of a study of read filtering for tumor transcriptome and immune sequencing. As for the study in general: Per sample, TCR-region reads ranged about 4.05 to 10.27 million by IR-seq, about 80 to 1,400 by RNA-seq.

From 300 to 450 ng of RNA, a library with molecular barcoded alpha/delta and beta/gamma adaptors was made. Each CDR3 protein is one row after TCRdb ran MiXCR on the reads. The repertoire holds approximately 40,000 distinct CDR3 sequences, with about an eighth as singletons. The V end was cut by 7 bases, the J end by 3 bases, with 9 bases between. The CDR3 consists of 12 residues. Germline-derived CDR1 and CDR2 are MNHEY and SVGEGT. This clonotype appeared a few times. The chain joins TRBV6-2 or TRBV6-3 to TRBJ2-5; D is unclear. The origin of this receptor is a donor older than 35 with multiple myeloma. Sequenced input: a population of CD138-negative cells sorted from bone marrow. The CDR3 DNA sequence: TGTGCCAGCACCAAAAAGGAAGAGACCCAGTACTTC. Translated: CASTKKEETQYF.